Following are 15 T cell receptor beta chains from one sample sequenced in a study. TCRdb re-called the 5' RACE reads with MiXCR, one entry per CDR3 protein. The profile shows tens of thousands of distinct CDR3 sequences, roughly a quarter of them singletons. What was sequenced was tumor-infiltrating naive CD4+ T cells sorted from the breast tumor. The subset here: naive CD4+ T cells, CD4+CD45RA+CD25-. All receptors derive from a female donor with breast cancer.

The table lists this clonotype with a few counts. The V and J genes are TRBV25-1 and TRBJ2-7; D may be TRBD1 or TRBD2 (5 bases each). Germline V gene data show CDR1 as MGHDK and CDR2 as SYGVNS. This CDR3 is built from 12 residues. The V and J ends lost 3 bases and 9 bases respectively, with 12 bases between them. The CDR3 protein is CASSEGHGTQYF. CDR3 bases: TGTGCCAGCAGTGAGGGCCACGGGACGCAGTACTTC.

The CDR3 loop reads CASSLRSNTGELFF. The CDR3 DNA reads TGTGCCAGCAGTTTAAGGTCAAACACCGGGGAGCTGTTTTTT. The V and J genes are TRBV12-3 or TRBV12-4 and TRBJ2-2, with unresolved D. The CDR3 runs 14 residues. The ends were cut back, 2 bases at V and 2 bases at J, with 6 bases in the middle.

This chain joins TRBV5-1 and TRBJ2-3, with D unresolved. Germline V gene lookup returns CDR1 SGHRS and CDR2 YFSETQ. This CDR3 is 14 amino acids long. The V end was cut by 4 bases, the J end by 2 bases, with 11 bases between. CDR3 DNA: TGCGCCAGCAGCCCTAGATGGGACACAGATACGCAGTATTTT. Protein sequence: CASSPRWDTDTQYF.

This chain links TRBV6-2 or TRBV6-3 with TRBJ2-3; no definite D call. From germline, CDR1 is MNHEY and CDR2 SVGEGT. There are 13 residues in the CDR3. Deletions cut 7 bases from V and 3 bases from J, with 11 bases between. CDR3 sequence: CASKVGPTDTQYF. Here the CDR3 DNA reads TGTGCCAGCAAAGTCGGCCCTACAGATACGCAGTATTTT.

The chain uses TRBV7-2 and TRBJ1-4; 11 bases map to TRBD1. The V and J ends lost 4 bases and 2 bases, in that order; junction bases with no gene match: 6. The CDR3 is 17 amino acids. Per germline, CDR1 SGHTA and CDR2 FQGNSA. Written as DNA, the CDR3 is TGTGCCAGCAGCTCCGGACAGGGGGCTGGTACTAATGAAAAACTGTTTTTT. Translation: CASSSGQGAGTNEKLFF.

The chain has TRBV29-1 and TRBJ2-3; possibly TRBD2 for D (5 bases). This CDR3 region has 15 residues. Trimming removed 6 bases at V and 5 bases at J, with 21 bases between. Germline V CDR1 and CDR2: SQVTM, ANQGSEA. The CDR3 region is CSVKPQAVEGDTQYF. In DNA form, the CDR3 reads TGCAGCGTGAAACCTCAGGCGGTCGAGGGAGATACGCAGTATTTT.

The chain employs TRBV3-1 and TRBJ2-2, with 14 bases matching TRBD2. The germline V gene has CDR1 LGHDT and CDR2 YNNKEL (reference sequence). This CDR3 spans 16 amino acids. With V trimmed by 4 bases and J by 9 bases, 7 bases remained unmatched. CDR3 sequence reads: CASSRLAGGVARELFF. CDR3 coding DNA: TGTGCCAGCAGCCGACTAGCGGGAGGGGTTGCCAGGGAGCTGTTTTTT.

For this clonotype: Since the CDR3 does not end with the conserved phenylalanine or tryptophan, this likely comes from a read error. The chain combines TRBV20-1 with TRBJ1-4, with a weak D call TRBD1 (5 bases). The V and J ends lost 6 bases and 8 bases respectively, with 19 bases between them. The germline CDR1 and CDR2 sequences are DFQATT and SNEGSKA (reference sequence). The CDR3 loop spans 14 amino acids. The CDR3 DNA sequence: TGCAGTGCGAAGGGTATTCGGGACCGGGAAAAACTGTTTTTG. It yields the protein CSAKGIRDREKLFL.

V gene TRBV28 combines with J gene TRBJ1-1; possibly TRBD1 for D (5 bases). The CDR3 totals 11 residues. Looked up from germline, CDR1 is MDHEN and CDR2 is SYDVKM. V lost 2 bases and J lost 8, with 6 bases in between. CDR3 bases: TGTGCCAGCAGTTTAGGGGCGGAAGCTTTCTTT. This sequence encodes CASSLGAEAFF.

This CDR3 is CASSSLLGYEQYF. Written as DNA, the CDR3 is TGTGCCAGCAGCTCCCTCTTAGGCTACGAGCAGTACTTC. The V and J genes are TRBV11-2 and TRBJ2-7; D is ambiguous. Germline CDR1 and CDR2: SGHAT and FQNNGV. Trimming cost V 4 bases and J 3 bases, with 10 bases left between them. The CDR3 has 13 residues.

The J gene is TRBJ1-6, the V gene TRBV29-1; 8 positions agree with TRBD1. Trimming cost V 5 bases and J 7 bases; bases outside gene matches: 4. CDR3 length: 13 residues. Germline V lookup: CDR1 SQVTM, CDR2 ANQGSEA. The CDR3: CSVKDRANSPLHF. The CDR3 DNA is TGCAGCGTTAAGGACAGGGCGAATTCACCCCTCCACTTT.

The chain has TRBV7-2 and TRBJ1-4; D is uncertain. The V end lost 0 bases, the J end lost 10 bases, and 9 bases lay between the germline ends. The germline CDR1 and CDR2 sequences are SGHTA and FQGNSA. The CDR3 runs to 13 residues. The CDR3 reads CASSLARRGKLFF. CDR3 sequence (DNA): TGTGCCAGCAGCTTAGCGAGACGCGGAAAACTGTTTTTT.

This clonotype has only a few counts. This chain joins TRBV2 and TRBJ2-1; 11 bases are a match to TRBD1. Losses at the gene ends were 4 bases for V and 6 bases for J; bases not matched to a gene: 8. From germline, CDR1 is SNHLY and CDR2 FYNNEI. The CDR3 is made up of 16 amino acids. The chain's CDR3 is CASSVWPGTGGNEQFF. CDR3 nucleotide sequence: TGTGCCAGCAGTGTTTGGCCCGGGACAGGGGGCAATGAGCAGTTCTTC.

In DNA, the CDR3 is TGTGCCAGCAGCCATCAGGTTGCCGAGCCCCAGCATTTT. It is translated as CASSHQVAEPQHF. The V gene is TRBV3-1, the J gene TRBJ1-5, with D unresolved. The CDR3 is 13 residues long. Deletions cut 3 bases from V and 8 bases from J, with 11 bases between. The V gene's germline CDR1 is LGHDT and CDR2 YNNKEL (reference sequence). Drawing the rest from reference TRBV3-1 and TRBJ1-5, the complete variable domain is DTAVSQTPKYLVTQMGNDKSIKCEQNLGHDTMYWYKQDSKKFLKIMFSYNNKELIINETVPNRFSPKSPDKAHLNLHINSLELGDSAVYFCASSHQVAEPQHFGDGTRLSIL.

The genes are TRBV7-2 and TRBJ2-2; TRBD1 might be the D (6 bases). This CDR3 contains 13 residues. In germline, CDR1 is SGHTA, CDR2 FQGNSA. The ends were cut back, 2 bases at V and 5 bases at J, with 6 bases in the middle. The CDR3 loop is CASSLQGTGELFF. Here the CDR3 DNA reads TGTGCCAGCAGCTTACAGGGGACCGGGGAGCTGTTTTTT.